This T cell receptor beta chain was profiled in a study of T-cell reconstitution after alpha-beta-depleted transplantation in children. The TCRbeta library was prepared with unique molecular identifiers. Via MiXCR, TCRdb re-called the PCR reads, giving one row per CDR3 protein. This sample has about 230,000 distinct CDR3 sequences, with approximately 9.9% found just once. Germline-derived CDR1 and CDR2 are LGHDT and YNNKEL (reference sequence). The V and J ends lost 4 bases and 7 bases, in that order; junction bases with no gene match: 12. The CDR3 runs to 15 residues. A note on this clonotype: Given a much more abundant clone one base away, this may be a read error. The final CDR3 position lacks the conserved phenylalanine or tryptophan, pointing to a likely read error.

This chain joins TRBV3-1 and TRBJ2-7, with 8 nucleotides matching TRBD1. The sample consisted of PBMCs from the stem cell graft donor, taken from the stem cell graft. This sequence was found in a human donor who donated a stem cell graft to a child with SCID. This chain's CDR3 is CASSPFWTGLGEQYI. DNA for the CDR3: TGTGCCAGCAGCCCCTTTTGGACAGGGCTCGGGGAGCAGTACATC.